This T cell receptor beta chain is drawn from a study of cytomegalovirus exposure and HLA in healthy donors. The overall study: The Caucasian-associated ancestry cluster contained about four fifths of the roughly 390 genotyped donors.

This CDR3 comprises 17 residues. Trimming removed 7 bases at V and 1 base at J, with 22 bases between. Germline assignment: CDR1 SEHNR and CDR2 FQNEAQ (reference sequence). It was with 60 Vbeta and 13 Jbeta primers that the PCR ran. Sequenced by immunoSEQ multiplex PCR; TCRdb stores in-frame clones only, minus some. Of more than 85,000 clones in the sample, more than 70% were seen once. In this sample, this clone turned up a few times. The sequenced sample consisted of PBMCs. The sequence was obtained from a male donor in good health and CMV-seropositive. The V gene is TRBV7-9, the J gene TRBJ1-2, with D possibly matching TRBD1 (5 bases). CDR3: CASTLGGLIVGNYGYTF. The CDR3 region has the DNA TGTGCCAGCACCCTGGGGGGATTAATCGTGGGTAACTATGGCTACACCTTC.